One sample yielded the 27 T cell receptor beta chains listed below, sequenced in a study of lymphopenia after photon versus proton radiotherapy (dated by TCRdb to the late 2010s). Library preparation was by the immunoSEQ multiplex PCR assay. Entries here come from immuneACCESS through TCRdb and include only in-frame sequences with V and J called. Some clones fail to appear in such tables; in the studies checked, an unresolved V gene covers under half of the shortfall, and the cause of the remainder is unknown. The sample records about 14,000 clones, over 65% of which are singletons. The ten top clones hold approximately 27% of the sample. Here the sequenced sample was peripheral blood, taken from a patient treated with photon-based radiotherapy. The receptor source for this set is a man aged 50-60 years with gastric cancer.

J is TRBJ2-3 and V is TRBV5-8; D unresolved. V shed 3 bases and J shed 2 bases, with 19 bases lying between them. In germline, CDR1 is SGHTS, CDR2 YDEGEE. The CDR3 is made up of 17 amino acids. CDR3 in DNA: TGTGCCAGCAGCTGGGGAAAGACTCTACCGATCACAGATACGCAGTATTTT. Protein product: CASSWGKTLPITDTQYF.

The chain is built from TRBV7-9 and TRBJ1-3; possible D gene TRBD1, 5 bases. Looked up from germline, CDR1 is SEHNR and CDR2 is FQNEAQ (reference sequence). CDR3 length: 14 residues. V was trimmed by 4 bases and J by 4 bases, leaving 11 bases between them. The CDR3 bases are TGTGCCAGCAGCTCCCAGGGATCCGGAAACACCATATATTTT. Encoded protein: CASSSQGSGNTIYF.

The rearrangement joins TRBV14 to TRBJ1-2; D is unclear. The CDR3 totals 14 residues. Trimming took off 3 bases at V and 4 bases at J, with 12 bases between the two ends. Germline V lookup: CDR1 SGHDN, CDR2 FVKESK. CDR3 bases: TGTGCCAGCAGCCAGGGTGGGCCCCTCTATGGCTACACCTTC. It translates to CASSQGGPLYGYTF.

The genes are TRBV11-3 and TRBJ2-5; 8 nucleotides agree with TRBD1. Germline V gives CDR1 SGHNT, CDR2 YENEEA. Losses at the gene ends were 5 bases for V and 5 bases for J; bases not matched to a gene: 4. This CDR3 comprises 13 residues. DNA of the CDR3: TGTGCCAGCAGCCAGGGGGCGAGGGAGACCCAGTACTTC. Translation gives CASSQGARETQYF.

The chain is built from TRBV6-1 and TRBJ1-2; D unclear. The CDR3 has 13 amino acids. Trimming left V 2 bases short and J 11 bases short, with 15 bases between. Germline CDR1 is MNHNS and CDR2 is SASEGT. CDR3 DNA sequence: TGTGCCAGCAGTGAACTGCGGGGTTTGGGGTACACCTTC. Encoded protein: CASSELRGLGYTF.

This rearrangement joins TRBV11-2 to TRBJ2-1, with TRBD1 identical over 8 bases. V lost 0 bases and J lost 9; bases outside the gene matches: 7. CDR1 is SGHAT, CDR2 FQNNGV, per germline. The CDR3 spans 15 residues. The CDR3 DNA reads TGTGCCAGCAGCTTAGACAGGGGGCGCCTCTTTGAGCAGTTCTTC. It specifies CASSLDRGRLFEQFF.

The V and J genes are TRBV29-1 and TRBJ1-4; 7 bases agree with TRBD1. CDR3 length equals 12 residues. V was pared by 4 bases and J by 8 bases, with 4 bases of the junction left unmatched. Germline V CDR1 and CDR2: SQVTM, ANQGSEA. CDR3 sequence reads: CSVGEQGEKLFF. The CDR3, as DNA: TGCAGCGTTGGGGAACAGGGGGAAAAACTGTTTTTT.

This chain joins TRBV2 and TRBJ1-5; no clear D gene. Germline V gene lookup returns CDR1 SNHLY and CDR2 FYNNEI. V dropped 3 bases and J dropped 2 bases, with 8 bases sitting between them. The CDR3 is 14 amino acids. CDR3 bases: TGTGCCAGCAGTGATAACCAACGCAATCAGCCCCAGCATTTT. Protein sequence: CASSDNQRNQPQHF.

The chain employs TRBV7-6 and TRBJ1-5, with 7 bases that match TRBD1. The ends lost 5 bases at V and 0 bases at J; junction bases unmatched: 7. CDR1 and CDR2 (germline): SGHVS, FNYEAQ. CDR3 length equals 16 residues. The CDR3 spells CASSLRTGYSNQPQHF. The CDR3 DNA reads as TGTGCCAGCAGCCTTAGGACAGGTTATAGCAATCAGCCCCAGCATTTT.

This chain joins TRBV5-1 and TRBJ1-2, with a tentative D call TRBD1 (5 bases). This CDR3 comprises 16 residues. Germline CDR1 SGHRS, CDR2 YFSETQ. Trimming pared 0 bases from V and 0 bases from J, leaving 12 bases between. CDR3 protein: CASSLGPGRTNYGYTF. In DNA form, the CDR3 reads TGCGCCAGCAGCTTGGGGCCAGGGCGGACTAACTATGGCTACACCTTC.

This clone was found a few times. The V gene is TRBV5-1, the J gene TRBJ1-4, with a tentative D call TRBD1 (5 bases). Germline values: CDR1 SGHRS, CDR2 YFSETQ. V lost 1 base, J lost 7 bases, and 11 bases lay in between. This CDR3 region has 14 residues. The CDR3 loop reads CASSLQGASEKLFF. In DNA, the CDR3 is TGCGCCAGCAGCTTGCAGGGTGCGAGTGAAAAACTGTTTTTT.

V is TRBV28 and J is TRBJ2-7; no reliable D call. The V gene's germline CDR1 is MDHEN and CDR2 SYDVKM. The CDR3 sequence is 12 residues long. Trimming removed 3 bases from V and 3 bases from J, with 6 bases in between. The CDR3 protein is CASSLGYYEQYF. The CDR3 DNA reads TGTGCCAGCAGTTTGGGTTACTACGAGCAGTACTTC.

The V gene is TRBV7-6, the J gene TRBJ1-5; perhaps TRBD1 as D (6 bases). V gave up 1 base and J gave up 4 bases, with 11 bases separating them. The germline V gene has CDR1 SGHVS and CDR2 FNYEAQ. The CDR3 sequence is 15 residues long. CDR3 amino acids: CASSLGGQRNQPQHF. The CDR3 DNA follows: TGTGCCAGCAGCTTAGGCGGACAGCGTAATCAGCCCCAGCATTTT. Full variable domain (remainder filled in from reference TRBV7-6 and TRBJ1-5): GAGVSQSPRYKVTKRGQDVALRCDPISGHVSLYWYRQALGQGPEFLTYFNYEAQQDKSGLPNDRFSAERPEGSISTLTIQRTEQRDSAMYRCASSLGGQRNQPQHFGDGTRLSIL.

This chain links TRBV11-1 with TRBJ2-7; perhaps TRBD2 as D (6 bases). Trimming stripped 4 bases from V and 1 base from J, with 11 bases between. The germline V gene encodes CDR1 SGHAT and CDR2 FQDESV (reference sequence). This CDR3 contains 14 residues. The CDR3 reads CASSSRDGSYEQYF. CDR3 sequence (DNA): TGTGCCAGCAGCTCGCGGGACGGATCCTACGAGCAGTACTTC.

V is TRBV5-6 and J is TRBJ2-7, with 8 nucleotides matching TRBD2. The CDR3 is 15 residues long. The V and J ends lost 4 bases and 7 bases, in that order; junction bases with no gene match: 13. Germline V gives CDR1 SGHDT, CDR2 YYEEEE. The CDR3 region has the DNA TGTGCCAGCAGCGCCCCGGGACTAGTGGATCGGGAGCAGTACTTC. Translation gives CASSAPGLVDREQYF.

This chain connects TRBV28 to TRBJ2-3; 8 nucleotides line up with TRBD2. Germline CDR1 MDHEN, CDR2 SYDVKM. The trim removed 3 bases at V and 2 bases at J, leaving 4 bases unmatched. The CDR3 has 15 residues. The DNA of the CDR3 is TGTGCCAGCAGTTTTGGCGGGGGGATCACAGATACGCAGTATTTT. Translating it yields CASSFGGGITDTQYF.

The J gene is TRBJ2-5, the V gene TRBV5-1; D gene uncertain. The CDR3 runs to 12 residues. CDR1 is SGHRS and CDR2 is YFSETQ in the germline V gene. Trimming took 4 bases from V and 5 from J, leaving 9 bases between them. In DNA form, the CDR3 reads TGCGCCAGCAGCCGATCGGGCGAGACCCAGTACTTC. Translation gives CASSRSGETQYF. Full variable domain (missing parts from reference TRBV5-1 and TRBJ2-5): KAGVTQTPRYLIKTRGQQVTLSCSPISGHRSVSWYQQTPGQGLQFLFEYFSETQRNKGNFPGRFSGRQFSNSRSEMNVSTLELGDSALYLCASSRSGETQYFGPGTRLLVL.

The chain combines TRBV9 with TRBJ2-5, with TRBD2 as a possible D gene (6 bases). V lost 5 bases, J lost 3 bases, and 23 bases lay in between. Germline V gene sequence: CDR1 SGDLS, CDR2 YYNGEE. The CDR3 totals 17 residues. For the CDR3, the DNA is TGTGCCAGCAGTTTTAGGGGTGGGGGAGGCGGTGAAGAGACCCAGTACTTC. Translation gives CASSFRGGGGGEETQYF.

The chain employs TRBV10-1 and TRBJ2-7, with 12 bases identical to TRBD1. Germline V gene lookup returns CDR1 WNHNN and CDR2 SYGVQD (reference sequence). CDR3 length: 13 amino acids. J gave up 8 bases and V 6 bases, and 5 bases lay outside the gene matches. Written as DNA, the CDR3 is TGCGCCAGCAGAGGGGGACAGGGGGCTCAGCAGTACTTC. This gives the protein CASRGGQGAQQYF.

The chain employs TRBV11-2 and TRBJ1-4; D is perhaps TRBD1 (5 bases). The CDR3 has 16 amino acids. Germline CDR1 is SGHAT and CDR2 is FQNNGV. V dropped 1 base and J dropped 2 bases, with 11 bases sitting between them. In DNA, the CDR3 is TGTGCCAGCAGCTTAGGAGGGGTGTTGACTAATGAAAAACTGTTTTTT. It translates to CASSLGGVLTNEKLFF.

This clone ranks as medium-sized. CDR3 bases: TGTGCCAGTAGTTACCGGGACAGGGTTCGTCAGCCCCAGCATTTT. It translates to CASSYRDRVRQPQHF. The chain has TRBV19 and TRBJ1-5, with 9 bases lining up with TRBD1. The CDR3 is 15 amino acids. V trimming: 5 bases; J trimming: 6 bases; junction bases outside the gene matches: 8. CDR1 and CDR2 from the germline V gene are LNHDA and SQIVND (reference sequence).

The V and J genes are TRBV4-3 and TRBJ1-6; a weak D match, TRBD1 (5 bases). Germline CDR1 is LGHNA and CDR2 is YSLEER. Between the trimmed V and J ends, which lost 0 bases and 0 bases, there was a span of 6 bases. This CDR3 has 16 amino acids. CDR3 bases: TGCGCCAGCAGCCAAGACACAGGCTCCTATAATTCACCCCTCCACTTT. This translates into CASSQDTGSYNSPLHF.

The V call is TRBV5-1, the J call TRBJ1-4; TRBD1 matches at 9 bases. Per the germline V gene, CDR1 is SGHRS and CDR2 is YFSETQ. Trimming took 1 base from V and 2 from J; bases not matched to a gene: 9. This CDR3 spans 18 amino acids. CDR3 in DNA: TGCGCCAGCAGCTTGCGACCGGGACAGGGTGCCACTAATGAAAAACTGTTTTTT. This translates into CASSLRPGQGATNEKLFF.

J is TRBJ1-5 and V is TRBV4-1; unclear D gene. Germline V gene sequence: CDR1 MGHRA, CDR2 YSYEKL. The CDR3 covers 15 residues. V was shortened by 0 bases and J by 8 bases, with 14 bases between the two germline ends. CDR3 coding DNA: TGCGCCAGCAGCCAAGATTATCGGCCTACGGAGCCCCAGCATTTT. Protein sequence: CASSQDYRPTEPQHF.

With regard to this clone: At one of its ends the junction is not consistent with the germline gene, which may arise from a read error. The rearrangement uses TRBV11-2 and TRBJ2-5; D is unclear. Germline-derived CDR1 and CDR2 are SGHAT and FQNNGV. This CDR3 is built from 13 residues. CDR3: CASSLERVGTQYF. The DNA for the CDR3 is TGTGCCAGCAGCCTAGAAAGAGTGGGGACCCAGTACTTC.

The DNA of the CDR3 is TGCGCCAGCAGCTTGGTGGACACCTCCTATGGCTACACCTTC. Its translation is CASSLVDTSYGYTF. This chain links TRBV5-1 with TRBJ1-2; possibly TRBD1 for D (5 bases). Per germline, CDR1 SGHRS and CDR2 YFSETQ. CDR3 length equals 14 residues. Trimming removed 0 bases at V and 4 bases at J, with 10 bases between.

The V and J genes are TRBV19 and TRBJ1-6; D perhaps matches TRBD1 (6 bases). Germline V gives CDR1 LNHDA, CDR2 SQIVND (reference sequence). Trimming took off 8 bases at V and 6 bases at J, with 11 bases between the two ends. The CDR3 length is 13 residues. CDR3 in amino acids: CASRTDRNSPLHF. The CDR3, as DNA: TGTGCCAGTCGGACAGACCGTAATTCACCCCTCCACTTT.